Below, one TCR beta chain is given with its context. Its recognized antigen is unknown. Per-nucleotide qualities are absent, and no much larger clonotype sits a single base away. The data belong to a study of response to subunit inactivated influenza vaccine (dated by TCRdb to between 2017 and 2018). About the full investigation: Deep quantitative T cell receptor repertoire profiling was used in the study to track responses to a trivalent subunit inactivated influenza vaccine.

The full study reports these points: The authors proposed that each seasonal influenza vaccination may bring in only a limited number of new T cells.

Receptor libraries were prepared by RT-PCR. Sequencing relied on an Illumina HiSeq 2500. Clones were called with MiXCR by TCRdb after fastp trimmed the public reads at Q25, and only in-frame beta chains were retained. Each entry merges the rows of one CDR3 protein and shows their most common DNA and genes. A total of approximately 700,000 distinct CDR3 sequences appear in this sample, around 13% of them only once. The leading ten clones occupy 5.5% to 8% of the sample. V loses 3 bases, J loses 4 bases, and the germline ends lie 15 bases apart. CDR1 is given as MDHEN and CDR2 as SYDVKM, both from the germline V gene. The CDR3 runs 15 residues from the cysteine to the phenylalanine. Solely the CDR3 DNA is kept, with 45 bases framed from the first base.

The sequencing here drew on PBMCs from blood, taken 14 to 15 days before vaccination. The sequence came from a man in his fifties who received an inactivated influenza vaccine. Donor details come from another sample of the same person, matched by shared clones. Here the chain combines TRBV28 and TRBJ1-2, with TRBD1 as a weak D call on 5 bases. At the DNA level, the sequence is TGTGCCAGCAGTTTCGGCGCAGGGATGGCCTATGGCTACACCTTC. It translates to CASSFGAGMAYGYTF.